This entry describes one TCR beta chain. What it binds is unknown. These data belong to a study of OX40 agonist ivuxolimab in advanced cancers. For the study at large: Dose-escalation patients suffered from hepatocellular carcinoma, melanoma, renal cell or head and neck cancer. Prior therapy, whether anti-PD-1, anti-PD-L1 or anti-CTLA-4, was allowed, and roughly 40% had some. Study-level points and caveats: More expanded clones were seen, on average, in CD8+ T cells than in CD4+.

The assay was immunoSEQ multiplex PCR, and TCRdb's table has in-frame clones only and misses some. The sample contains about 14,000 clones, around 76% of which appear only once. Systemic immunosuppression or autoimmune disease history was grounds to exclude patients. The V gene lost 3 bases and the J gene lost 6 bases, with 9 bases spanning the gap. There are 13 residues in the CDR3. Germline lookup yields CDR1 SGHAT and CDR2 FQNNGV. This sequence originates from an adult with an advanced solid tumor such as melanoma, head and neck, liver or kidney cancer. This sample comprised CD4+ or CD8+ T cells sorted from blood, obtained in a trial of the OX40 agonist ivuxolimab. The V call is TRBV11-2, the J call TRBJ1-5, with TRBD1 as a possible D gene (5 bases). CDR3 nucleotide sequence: TGTGCCAGCAGCTTGGGGGGGACTCAGCCCCAGCATTTT. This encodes CASSLGGTQPQHF.